This T cell receptor (beta chain) was recorded in a study of T cells after yellow fever vaccination. TCRdb passed the 5' RACE reads through MiXCR, listing each CDR3 protein once. Of 300,000 to 350,000 distinct CDR3 sequences listed, around 4.3% are singletons. This CDR3 spans 15 amino acids. With V trimmed by 4 bases and J by 1 base, 7 bases remained unmatched. Looked up from germline, CDR1 is SQVTM and CDR2 is ANQGSEA. At least ten counts were recorded for this clonotype. This specimen consisted of PBMCs, obtained 15 days after the yellow fever booster vaccination. The clonotype originates from a man younger than 30 who received the YFV17D yellow fever vaccine. This chain joins TRBV29-1 and TRBJ1-5, with 7 bases matching TRBD1. CDR3 residues: CSVAMGTASNQPQHF. CDR3 DNA sequence: TGCAGCGTTGCTATGGGGACAGCCAGCAATCAGCCCCAGCATTTT.